This T cell receptor beta chain was identified in a study of blood T cells in healthy people across ages. Study details: With template switching, about one barcoded beta molecule was captured per two T cells. Broader study findings: The lack of PBMC sorting stopped any conclusive naive versus antigen-experienced comparison.

Losses at the gene ends were 0 bases for V and 0 bases for J; bases not matched to a gene: 9. Germline V lookup: CDR1 SGHTA, CDR2 FQGNSA. The CDR3 consists of 19 residues. A note on this clonotype: The antigen remains unidentified.

Combining a sample-barcoded 5' primer with a J-beta primer mix, a second PCR ran for roughly 7 to 12 cycles. TCRdb called the 5' RACE reads again in MiXCR, with one record for every CDR3 protein. The sample yields about 1,400,000 distinct CDR3 sequences, approximately 59% seen once. The donors, healthy Caucasians from Russia, were aged about 6 to 90. PBMCs, at least 6.5 million per sample, were isolated. The TCR originated in a man aged 18 to 35 in good health. J is TRBJ2-1 and V is TRBV7-2; 9 bases align to TRBD2. Sequences were obtained from blood. This CDR3 is CASSLATSGRFGSYNEQFF. In nucleotides, the CDR3 is TGTGCCAGCAGCTTAGCGACGAGCGGGAGGTTCGGCTCCTACAATGAGCAGTTCTTC.